These 11 T cell receptor beta chains were all obtained from the same sample, sequenced in a study of control samples from healthy donors and cancer patients. Produced via immunoSEQ multiplex PCR; TCRdb's table is partial and in-frame only. The sample consists of 65,000 to 100,000 clones, about nine tenths of them appearing once. The sequenced sample consisted of blood. The receptors originated from a man in his forties or fifties in good health.

The rearrangement joins TRBV5-4 to TRBJ1-1; unclear D gene. The germline gives CDR1 SGHNT, CDR2 YYREEE (reference sequence). Trimming stripped 1 base from V and 1 base from J, with 8 bases between. This CDR3 region has 14 residues. CDR3 nucleotides: TGTGCCAGCAGCTTGTTTTTGGAGAACACTGAAGCTTTCTTT. Encoded protein: CASSLFLENTEAFF.

The chain carries TRBV24-1 and TRBJ1-2; tentatively, D is TRBD1 (6 bases). V shed 3 bases and J shed 9 bases, with 16 bases lying between them. There are 14 residues in the CDR3. CDR1 and CDR2 from the germline V gene are KGHDR and SFDVKD. CDR3 loop: CATSDLTGEDSYTF. CDR3 sequence (DNA): TGTGCCACCAGTGATCTGACAGGAGAAGACAGCTACACCTTC.

V is TRBV3-1 (or the pseudogene TRBV3-2) and J is TRBJ1-2; maybe TRBD1 (6 bases). Trimming pared 2 bases from V and 4 bases from J, leaving 17 bases between. This CDR3 has 16 amino acids. Germline CDR1 LGHDT, CDR2 YNNKEL (reference sequence). The CDR3 DNA reads as TGTGCCAGCAGCCAACTACGGGGGGGCTGGGGCTATGGCTACACCTTC. It codes for CASSQLRGGWGYGYTF.

The chain recombines TRBV10-3 with TRBJ2-7; D might be TRBD2 (5 bases). The CDR3 spans 16 residues. Germline V CDR1 and CDR2: ENHRY, SYGVKD. V was pared by 5 bases and J by 0 bases, with 17 bases between. The CDR3 loop reads CAISHSRETSSYEQYF. The CDR3 DNA follows: TGTGCCATCAGTCACAGCCGGGAAACCAGCTCCTACGAGCAGTACTTC.

The chain links TRBV24-1 to TRBJ1-2; weak D call: TRBD1 (5 bases). The CDR3 loop spans 13 amino acids. The V gene's germline CDR1 is KGHDR and CDR2 SFDVKD. With 4 bases removed from V and 8 bases from J, the gap between germline ends came to 13 bases. This CDR3 is CATSDPGLWGYTF. CDR3 nucleotide sequence: TGTGCCACCAGTGACCCGGGACTTTGGGGCTACACCTTC.

The chain uses TRBV5-1 and TRBJ2-3; 8 bases are shared with TRBD2. V trimming: 3 bases; J trimming: 3 bases; junction bases outside the gene matches: 18. The V gene's germline CDR1 is SGHRS and CDR2 YFSETQ. The CDR3 has 19 amino acids. CDR3 sequence: CASSSSSGGPRHQTDTQYF. CDR3 coding DNA: TGCGCCAGCAGCTCATCCAGCGGGGGACCCCGTCATCAGACAGATACGCAGTATTTT.

This sequence joins TRBV7-9 and TRBJ1-3, with D hard to call. Trimming left V 4 bases short and J 3 bases short, with 13 bases between. The CDR3 consists of 15 residues. Germline-derived CDR1 and CDR2 are SEHNR and FQNEAQ (reference sequence). The CDR3 region is CASSYHRRDGNTIYF. CDR3 DNA sequence: TGTGCCAGCAGCTATCACCGCCGAGATGGAAACACCATATATTTT.

The chain uses TRBV19 and TRBJ1-1; D not resolved. This CDR3 has 13 residues. In germline, CDR1 is LNHDA, CDR2 SQIVND (reference sequence). Between the trimmed V and J ends, which lost 4 bases and 0 bases, there was a span of 6 bases. This CDR3 reads CASSSNMNTEAFF. The CDR3 DNA reads TGTGCCAGTAGTAGTAACATGAACACTGAAGCTTTCTTT.

The rearrangement joins TRBV10-2 to TRBJ1-1; D gene uncertain. There are 12 residues in the CDR3. The germline V gene has CDR1 WSHSY and CDR2 SAAADI. The V gene lost 10 bases and the J gene lost 6 bases, with 15 bases spanning the gap. DNA for the CDR3: TGCGCCACTAAGAGGGAGAGGGCTGAAGCTTTCTTT. It translates to CATKRERAEAFF.

This sequence joins TRBV5-4 and TRBJ2-5; 7 positions agree with TRBD1. Germline lookup yields CDR1 SGHNT and CDR2 YYREEE (reference sequence). The ends lost 4 bases at V and 1 base at J; junction bases unmatched: 4. The CDR3 runs to 14 residues. DNA for the CDR3: TGTGCCAGCAGCCATGACAGGGTCCAAGAGACCCAGTACTTC. Translating gives CASSHDRVQETQYF. The whole variable domain, remainder taken from reference TRBV5-4 and TRBJ2-5, is ETGVTQSPTHLIKTRGQQVTLRCSSQSGHNTVSWYQQALGQGPQFIFQYYREEENGRGNFPPRFSGLQFPNYSSELNVNALELDDSALYLCASSHDRVQETQYFGPGTRLLVL.

The chain links TRBV11-2 to TRBJ1-4, with no clear D. This CDR3 comprises 14 residues. Germline V gives CDR1 SGHAT, CDR2 FQNNGV. Trimming took off 2 bases at V and 4 bases at J, with 8 bases between the two ends. The CDR3 nucleotides read TGTGCCAGCAGCTTATCCCAGATTAATGAAAAACTGTTTTTT. The encoded protein is CASSLSQINEKLFF.